This TCR beta chain emerged from a study of shared clonotypes between healthy human individuals. The overall study: Each donor's CD8 memory used one plate, CD8 naive two, each CD4 subset three.

For sorted subsets, 150 to 200 ng DNA per replicate equaled approximately 32,000 T cell genomes. The assay was immunoSEQ multiplex PCR, and TCRdb's table has in-frame clones only and misses some. The sample yields approximately 810,000 clones, around 92% seen once. Study results and caveats: Rarefaction showed sorted-subset sequencing was incomplete despite large depth.

The germline gives CDR1 SGDLS, CDR2 YYNGEE. Trimming removed 4 bases from V and 1 base from J, with 23 bases in between. The CDR3 contains 18 residues. Naive CD8 populations comprised CD45RO-negative cells positively selected for CCR7, excluding terminally differentiated effector memory CD45RA+ cells. As regards this clone: Its antigen remains unknown.

The clonotype was recovered from a man under 40 in good health. The rearrangement joins TRBV9 to TRBJ1-1; D is uncertain. Sequences were obtained from naive CD8+ T cells sorted from blood. In DNA, the CDR3 is TGTGCCAGCAGCCCCATATTCCCGGACGAGGGAACGAACACTGAAGCTTTCTTT. Translated, it gives CASSPIFPDEGTNTEAFF.